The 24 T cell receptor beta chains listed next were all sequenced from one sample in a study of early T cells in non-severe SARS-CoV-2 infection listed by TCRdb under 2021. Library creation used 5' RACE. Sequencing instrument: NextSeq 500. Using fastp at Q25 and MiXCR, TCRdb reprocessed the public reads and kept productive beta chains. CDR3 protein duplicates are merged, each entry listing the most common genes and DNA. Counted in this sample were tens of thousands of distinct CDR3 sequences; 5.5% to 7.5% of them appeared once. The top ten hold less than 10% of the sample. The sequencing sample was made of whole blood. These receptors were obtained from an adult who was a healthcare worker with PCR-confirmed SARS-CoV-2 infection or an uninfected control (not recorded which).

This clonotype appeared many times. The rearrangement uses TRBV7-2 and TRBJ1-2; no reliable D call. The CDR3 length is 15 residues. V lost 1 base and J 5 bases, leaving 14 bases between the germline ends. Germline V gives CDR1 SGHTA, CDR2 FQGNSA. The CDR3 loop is CASSLEQSILYGYTF. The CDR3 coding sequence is TGTGCCAGCAGCTTAGAACAGAGTATATTGTATGGCTACACCTTC.

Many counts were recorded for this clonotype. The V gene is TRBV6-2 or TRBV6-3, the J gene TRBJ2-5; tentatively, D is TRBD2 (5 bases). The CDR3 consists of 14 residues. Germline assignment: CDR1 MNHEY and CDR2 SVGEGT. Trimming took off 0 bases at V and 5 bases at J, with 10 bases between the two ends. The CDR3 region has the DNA TGTGCCAGCAGTTACTCGCGGGTTTTGGAGACCCAGTACTTC. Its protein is CASSYSRVLETQYF.

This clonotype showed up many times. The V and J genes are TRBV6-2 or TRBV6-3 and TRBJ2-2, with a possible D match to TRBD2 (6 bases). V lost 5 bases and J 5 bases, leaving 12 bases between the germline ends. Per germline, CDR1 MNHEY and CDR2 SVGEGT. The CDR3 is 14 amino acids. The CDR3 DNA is TGTGCCAGCAGTGAACTAGCCCCGACCGGGGAGCTGTTTTTT. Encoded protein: CASSELAPTGELFF.

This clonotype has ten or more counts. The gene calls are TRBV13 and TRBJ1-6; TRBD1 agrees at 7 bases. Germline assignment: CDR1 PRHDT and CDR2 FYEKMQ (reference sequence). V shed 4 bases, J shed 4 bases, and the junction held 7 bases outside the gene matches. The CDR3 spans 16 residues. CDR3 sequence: CASSSQGDLYNSPLHF. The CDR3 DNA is TGTGCCAGCAGCTCCCAGGGGGACCTATATAATTCACCCCTCCACTTT.

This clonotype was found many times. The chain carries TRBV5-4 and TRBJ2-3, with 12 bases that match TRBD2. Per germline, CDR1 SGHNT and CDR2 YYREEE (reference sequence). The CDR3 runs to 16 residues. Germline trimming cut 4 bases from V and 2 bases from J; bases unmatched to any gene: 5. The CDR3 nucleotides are TGTGCCAGCAGCATTCGACTAGCGGGGGTCACAGATACGCAGTATTTT. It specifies CASSIRLAGVTDTQYF.

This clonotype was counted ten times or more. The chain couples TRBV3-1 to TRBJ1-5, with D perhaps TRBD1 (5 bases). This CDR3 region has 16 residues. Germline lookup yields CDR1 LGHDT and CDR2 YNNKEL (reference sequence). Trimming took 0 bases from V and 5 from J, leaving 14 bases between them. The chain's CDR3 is CASSQDGGIGDQPQHF. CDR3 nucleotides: TGTGCCAGCAGCCAAGATGGTGGGATAGGGGATCAGCCCCAGCATTTT.

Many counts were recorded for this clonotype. CDR3 amino acids: CASSPQGIPNSPLHF. The CDR3 DNA reads TGTGCCAGCAGCCCCCAAGGTATCCCTAATTCACCCCTCCACTTT. The rearrangement links TRBV7-2 to TRBJ1-6; D remains unclear. The CDR3 has 15 amino acids. Trimming took 5 bases from V and 6 from J, leaving 14 bases between them. CDR1 and CDR2 from the germline V gene are SGHTA and FQGNSA.

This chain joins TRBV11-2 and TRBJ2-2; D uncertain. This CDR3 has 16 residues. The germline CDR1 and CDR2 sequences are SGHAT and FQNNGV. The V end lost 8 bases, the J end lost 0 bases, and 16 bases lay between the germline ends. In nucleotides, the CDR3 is TGTGCCAGCGTTTCACAAGGCGGCTCGAACACCGGGGAGCTGTTTTTT. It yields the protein CASVSQGGSNTGELFF.

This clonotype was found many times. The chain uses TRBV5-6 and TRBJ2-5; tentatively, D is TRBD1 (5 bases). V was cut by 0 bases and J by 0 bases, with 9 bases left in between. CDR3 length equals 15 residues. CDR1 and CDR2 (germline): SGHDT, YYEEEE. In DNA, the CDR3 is TGTGCCAGCAGCTTGGATGGGGCTAACCAAGAGACCCAGTACTTC. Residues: CASSLDGANQETQYF. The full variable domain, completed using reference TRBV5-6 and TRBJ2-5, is DAGVTQSPTHLIKTRGQQVTLRCSPKSGHDTVSWYQQALGQGPQFIFQYYEEEERQRGNFPDRFSGHQFPNYSSELNVNALLLGDSALYLCASSLDGANQETQYFGPGTRLLVL.

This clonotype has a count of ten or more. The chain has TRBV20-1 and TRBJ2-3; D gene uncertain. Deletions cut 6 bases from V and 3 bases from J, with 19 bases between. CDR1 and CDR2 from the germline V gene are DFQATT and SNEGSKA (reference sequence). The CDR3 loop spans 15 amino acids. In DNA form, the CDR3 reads TGCAGTGCGAGCCCCCCGGGTAGTTGGACAGATACGCAGTATTTT. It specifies CSASPPGSWTDTQYF.

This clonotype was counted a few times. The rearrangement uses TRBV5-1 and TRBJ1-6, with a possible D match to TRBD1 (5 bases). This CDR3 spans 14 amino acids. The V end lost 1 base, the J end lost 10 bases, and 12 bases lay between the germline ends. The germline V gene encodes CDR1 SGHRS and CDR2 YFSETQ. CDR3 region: CASSLNQGNSPLHF. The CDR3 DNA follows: TGCGCCAGCAGCTTGAATCAGGGTAACTCACCCCTCCACTTT.

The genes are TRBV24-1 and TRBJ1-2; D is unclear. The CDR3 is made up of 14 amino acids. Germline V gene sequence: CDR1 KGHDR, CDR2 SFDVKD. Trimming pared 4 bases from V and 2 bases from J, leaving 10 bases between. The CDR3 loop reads CATSDSDANYGYTF. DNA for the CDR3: TGTGCCACCAGTGACTCAGACGCGAACTATGGCTACACCTTC.

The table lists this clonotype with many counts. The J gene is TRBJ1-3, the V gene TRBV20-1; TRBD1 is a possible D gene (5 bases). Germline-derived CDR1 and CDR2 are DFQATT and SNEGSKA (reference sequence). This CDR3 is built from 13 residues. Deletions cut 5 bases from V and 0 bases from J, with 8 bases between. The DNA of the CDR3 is TGCAGTGCTCTGACAGACTCTGGAAACACCATATATTTT. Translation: CSALTDSGNTIYF.

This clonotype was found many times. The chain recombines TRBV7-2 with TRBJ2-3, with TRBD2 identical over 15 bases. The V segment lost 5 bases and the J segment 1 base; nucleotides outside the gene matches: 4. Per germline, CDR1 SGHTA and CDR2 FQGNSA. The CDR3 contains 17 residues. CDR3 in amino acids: CASSLRTSGGGTDTQYF. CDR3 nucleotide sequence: TGTGCCAGCAGCCTCCGGACTAGCGGGGGGGGCACAGATACGCAGTATTTT.

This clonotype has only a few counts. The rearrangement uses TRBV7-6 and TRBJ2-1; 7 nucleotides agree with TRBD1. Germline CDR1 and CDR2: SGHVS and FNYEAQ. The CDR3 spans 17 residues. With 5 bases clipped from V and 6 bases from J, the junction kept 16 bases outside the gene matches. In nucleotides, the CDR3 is TGTGCCAGCAGCCTGACGGGACCCACTCCAGGGGGCAATGAGCAGTTCTTC. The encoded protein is CASSLTGPTPGGNEQFF.

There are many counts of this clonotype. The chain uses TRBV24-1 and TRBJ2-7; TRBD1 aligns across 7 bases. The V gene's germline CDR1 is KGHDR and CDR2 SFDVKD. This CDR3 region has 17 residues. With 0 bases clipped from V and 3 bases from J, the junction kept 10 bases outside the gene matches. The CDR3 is CATSDLPYGQENYEQYF. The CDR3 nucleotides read TGTGCCACCAGTGATTTGCCGTATGGACAGGAAAACTACGAGCAGTACTTC.

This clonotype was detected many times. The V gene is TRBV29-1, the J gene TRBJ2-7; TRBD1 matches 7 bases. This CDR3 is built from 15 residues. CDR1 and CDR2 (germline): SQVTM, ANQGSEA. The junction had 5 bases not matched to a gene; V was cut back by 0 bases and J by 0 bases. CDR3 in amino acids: CSVEDPGQSSYEQYF. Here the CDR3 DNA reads TGCAGCGTTGAAGATCCGGGACAGAGCTCCTACGAGCAGTACTTC.

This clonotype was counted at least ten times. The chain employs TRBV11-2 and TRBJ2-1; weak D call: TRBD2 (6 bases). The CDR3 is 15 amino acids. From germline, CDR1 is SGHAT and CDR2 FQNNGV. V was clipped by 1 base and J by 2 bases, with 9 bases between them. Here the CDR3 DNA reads TGTGCCAGCAGCTTAGGCGGGAAAACCTACAATGAGCAGTTCTTC. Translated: CASSLGGKTYNEQFF.

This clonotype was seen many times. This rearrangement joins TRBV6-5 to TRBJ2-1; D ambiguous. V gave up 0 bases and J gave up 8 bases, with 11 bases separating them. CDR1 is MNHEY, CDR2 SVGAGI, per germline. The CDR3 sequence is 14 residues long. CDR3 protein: CASSYSNPRDEQFF. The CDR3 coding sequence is TGTGCCAGCAGTTACTCGAACCCCCGTGATGAGCAGTTCTTC.

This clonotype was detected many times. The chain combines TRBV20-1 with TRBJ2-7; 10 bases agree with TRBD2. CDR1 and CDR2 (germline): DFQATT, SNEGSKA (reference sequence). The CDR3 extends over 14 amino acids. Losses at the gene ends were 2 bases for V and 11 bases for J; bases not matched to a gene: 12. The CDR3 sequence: CSARFPGLALGEYF. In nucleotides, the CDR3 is TGCAGTGCTAGATTCCCGGGACTAGCGTTGGGAGAGTACTTC.

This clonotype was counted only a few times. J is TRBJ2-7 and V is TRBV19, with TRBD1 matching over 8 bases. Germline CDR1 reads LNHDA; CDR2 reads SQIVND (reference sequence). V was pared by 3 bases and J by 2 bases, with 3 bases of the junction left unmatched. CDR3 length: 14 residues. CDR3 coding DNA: TGTGCCAGTAGTATCCAGGGGGCGACCTACGAGCAGTACTTC. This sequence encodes CASSIQGATYEQYF.

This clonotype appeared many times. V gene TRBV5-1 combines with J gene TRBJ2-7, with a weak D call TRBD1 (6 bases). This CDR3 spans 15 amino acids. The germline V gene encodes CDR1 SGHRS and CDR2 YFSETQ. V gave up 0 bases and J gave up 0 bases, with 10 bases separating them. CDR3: CASSLDTGNSYEQYF. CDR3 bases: TGCGCCAGCAGCTTGGATACAGGGAACTCCTACGAGCAGTACTTC.

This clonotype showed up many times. The CDR3 DNA reads TGTGCCAGCAGCCACTCGGACAGGGGGAACATTCAGTACTTC. Amino acids: CASSHSDRGNIQYF. This sequence joins TRBV3-1 and TRBJ2-4; 10 bases fit TRBD1. The CDR3 runs to 14 residues. Germline lookup yields CDR1 LGHDT and CDR2 YNNKEL (reference sequence). J was trimmed by 7 bases and V by 3 bases; bases with no gene match: 3.

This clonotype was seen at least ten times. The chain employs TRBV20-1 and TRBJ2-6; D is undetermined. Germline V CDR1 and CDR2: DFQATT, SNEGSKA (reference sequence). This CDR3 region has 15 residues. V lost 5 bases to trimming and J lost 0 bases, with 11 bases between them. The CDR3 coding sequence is TGCAGTGCTGGAATTGCCCGCTCTGGGGCCAACGTCCTGACTTTC. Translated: CSAGIARSGANVLTF.